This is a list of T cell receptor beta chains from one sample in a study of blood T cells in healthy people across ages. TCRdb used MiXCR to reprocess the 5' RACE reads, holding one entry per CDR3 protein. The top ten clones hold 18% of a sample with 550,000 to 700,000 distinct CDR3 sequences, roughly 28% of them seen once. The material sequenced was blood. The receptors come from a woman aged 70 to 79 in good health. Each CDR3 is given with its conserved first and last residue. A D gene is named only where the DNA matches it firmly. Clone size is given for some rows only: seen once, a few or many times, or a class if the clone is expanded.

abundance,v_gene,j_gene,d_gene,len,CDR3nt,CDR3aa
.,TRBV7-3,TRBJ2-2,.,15,TGTGCCAGCAGCGGGGGGACAGAGAACACCGGGGAGCTGTTTTTT,CASSGGTENTGELFF
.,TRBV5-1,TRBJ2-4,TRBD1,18,TGCGCCAGCAGCTTGAGGGTTCAGGGACAGGGGGCCAAAAACATTCAGTACTTC,CASSLRVQGQGAKNIQYF
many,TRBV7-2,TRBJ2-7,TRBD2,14,TGTGCCAGCAGCTTAGGGCGGGGGGGCTACGAGCAGTACTTC,CASSLGRGGYEQYF
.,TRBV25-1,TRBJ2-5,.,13,TGTGCCGGCAGTGAAGTTGCAGGTCGCGACGCGTTCTTC,CAGSEVAGRDAFF
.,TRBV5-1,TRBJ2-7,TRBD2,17,TGCGCCAGCAGCACAAGTAGCGGGGGGCCCCGACTCTACGAGCAGTACTTC,CASSTSSGGPRLYEQYF
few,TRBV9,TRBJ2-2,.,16,TGTGCCAGCAGCGTGTCCGGGACAGCGAACACCGGGGGGCTGTTTTTT,CASSVSGTANTGGLFF
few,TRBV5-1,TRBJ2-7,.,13,TGCGCCAGCAGCTTGTATAAGGGCTACGAGCAGTACTTC,CASSLYKGYEQYF
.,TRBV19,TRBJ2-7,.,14,TGTGCCAGTAGTAGGACAGTCAGGGGCTACGAGCAGTACTTC,CASSRTVRGYEQYF
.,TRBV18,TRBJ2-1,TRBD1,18,TGTGCCAGCTCACGTACAACGGGACAGGGGAGCTCCTACAATGAGCAGTTCTTC,CASSRTTGQGSSYNEQFF
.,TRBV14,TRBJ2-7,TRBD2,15,TGTGCCAGCAGCCCGGGACTAGGCCCCTGGTACGAGCAGTACTTC,CASSPGLGPWYEQYF
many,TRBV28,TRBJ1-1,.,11,TGTGCCAGCAGTTTGGGCAGTGAAGCTTTCTTT,CASSLGSEAFF
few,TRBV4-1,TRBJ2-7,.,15,TGCGCCAGCAGCCCCAGTGGGTCGGGATCCTACGAGCAGTACTTC,CASSPSGSGSYEQYF
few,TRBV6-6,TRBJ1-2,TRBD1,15,TGTGCCAGCAGTTTATACCCGGGACAGAACTATGGCTACACCTTC,CASSLYPGQNYGYTF
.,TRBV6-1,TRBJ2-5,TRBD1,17,TGTGCCAGCAGCGCGAGTATTGGACAGGGGGCTGGCGAGACCCAGTACTTC,CASSASIGQGAGETQYF
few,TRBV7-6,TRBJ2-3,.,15,TGTGCCAGCAGCTGGGGGGCGGGGAGCACAGATACGCAGTATTTT,CASSWGAGSTDTQYF
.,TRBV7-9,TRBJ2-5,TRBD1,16,TGTGCCAGCAGCTTATGGGCAGGGGGTCACCAAGAGACCCAGTACTTC,CASSLWAGGHQETQYF
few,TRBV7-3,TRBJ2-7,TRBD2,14,TGTGCCAGCAGCTTAACCCCGGGGGGATACGAGCAGTACTTC,CASSLTPGGYEQYF
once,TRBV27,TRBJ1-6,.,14,TGTGCCAGCAGAATACAGGGATTTAGTTCACCCCTCCACTTT,CASRIQGFSSPLHF
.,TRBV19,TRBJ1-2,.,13,TGTGCCAGTAGCCGGGGGGTTGACTATGGCTACACCTTC,CASSRGVDYGYTF
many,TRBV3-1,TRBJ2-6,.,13,TGTGCCAGCAGCCATGCTGGGGCCAACGTCCTGACTTTC,CASSHAGANVLTF
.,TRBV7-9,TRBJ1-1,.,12,TGTGCTAGCAGCCGAGACAGCCCTGAAGCTTTCTTT,CASSRDSPEAFF
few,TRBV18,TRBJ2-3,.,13,TGTGCCAGCTCACCCGGTTTATCAGATACGCAGTATTTT,CASSPGLSDTQYF
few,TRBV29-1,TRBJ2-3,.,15,TGCAGCGTTCCCAAAAGCCCGTCTGGGGCAGATACGCAGTATTTT,CSVPKSPSGADTQYF
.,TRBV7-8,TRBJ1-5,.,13,TGTGCCAGCCTTGACAGTCTCGATCAGCCCCAGCATTTT,CASLDSLDQPQHF
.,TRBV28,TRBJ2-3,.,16,TGTGCCAGCAGTCCAAATTTGGGCGGACGACCAGATACGCAGTATTTT,CASSPNLGGRPDTQYF
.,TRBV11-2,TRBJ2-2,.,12,TGTGCCAGCAGGATGAACACCGGGGAGCTGTTTTTT,CASRMNTGELFF
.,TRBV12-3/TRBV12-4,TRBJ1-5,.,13,TGTGCCAGCAGTTTCTCCACCCCGTGGGCCCAGCATTTT,CASSFSTPWAQHF
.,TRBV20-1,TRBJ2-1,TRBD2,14,TGCAGTGCAGCTAGCGGGGGGCGAACCAATGAGCAGTTCTTC,CSAASGGRTNEQFF
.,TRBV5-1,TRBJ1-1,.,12,TGCGCCAGCACTCGTGACCACACTGAAGCTTTCTTT,CASTRDHTEAFF
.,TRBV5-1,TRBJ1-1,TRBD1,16,TGCGCCAGCAGTTTGGTCGGCAGGGGGCGAAACACTGAAGCTTTCTTT,CASSLVGRGRNTEAFF
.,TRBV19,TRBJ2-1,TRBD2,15,TGTGCCAGTAGGGCGGGAGAGGGCACCTACAATGAGCACTTCTTC,CASRAGEGTYNEHFF
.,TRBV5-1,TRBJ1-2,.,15,TGCGCCAGCAGCTTGGACTCTAGTTTTAACTATGGCTACACCTTC,CASSLDSSFNYGYTF
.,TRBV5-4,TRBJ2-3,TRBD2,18,TGTGCCAGCAGCTTGGGTGAGGCGAGCGGGGGGCGCACAGATACGCAGTATTTT,CASSLGEASGGRTDTQYF
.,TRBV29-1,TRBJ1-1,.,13,TGCAGCGCCGAGGGGACGGCTAACACTGAAGCTTTCTTT,CSAEGTANTEAFF
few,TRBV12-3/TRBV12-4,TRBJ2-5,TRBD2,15,TGTGCCAGCAGTCGGCAGCGGGGGGGCGGTGAGACCCAGTACTTC,CASSRQRGGGETQYF
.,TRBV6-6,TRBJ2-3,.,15,TGTGCCAGCAGTTACGGCCGAACACGGACAGATACGCAGTATTTT,CASSYGRTRTDTQYF
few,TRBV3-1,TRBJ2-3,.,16,TGTGCCAGCAGCCTTAGACAGACATTTTTCACAGATACGCAGTGTTTT,CASSLRQTFFTDTQCF
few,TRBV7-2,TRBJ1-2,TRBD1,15,TGTGCCAGCAGCTTAGACGGGACAGGGTACCGTGGCTACACCTTC,CASSLDGTGYRGYTF
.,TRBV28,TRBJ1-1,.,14,TGTGCCAGCAGTCAACCCGCAAGGGGCACTGAAGCTTTCTTT,CASSQPARGTEAFF
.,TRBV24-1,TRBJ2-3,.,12,TGTGCCACCAGTGATCCTACAGATACGCAGTATTTT,CATSDPTDTQYF
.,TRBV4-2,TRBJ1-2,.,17,TGTGCCAGCAGCCTCTCCGGGAGCGTGGGGACTAACTATGGCTACACCTTC,CASSLSGSVGTNYGYTF
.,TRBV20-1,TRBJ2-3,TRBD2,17,TGCAGTGCTGGGACTAGCGGGAGGGCCACTGTCACAGATACGCAGTATTTT,CSAGTSGRATVTDTQYF
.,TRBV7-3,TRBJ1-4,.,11,TGTGCCAGCAGCCGAGATGAAAAACTGTTTTTT,CASSRDEKLFF
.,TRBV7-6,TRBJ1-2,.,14,TGTGCCAGCAGCCCATCGGGCGGGGTCTATGGCTACACCTTC,CASSPSGGVYGYTF
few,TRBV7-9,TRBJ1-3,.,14,TGTGCCAGCAGCTTCGGAGGGACTGGAAACACCATATATTTT,CASSFGGTGNTIYF
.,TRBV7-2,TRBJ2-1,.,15,TGTGCCGGCAGCTTAAATTGGGGCTCCTACAATGAGCAGTTCTTC,CAGSLNWGSYNEQFF
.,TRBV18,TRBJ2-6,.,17,TGTGCCAGCTCACCTCGGGACTCCCGTCTTGGGGCCAACGTCCTGACTTTC,CASSPRDSRLGANVLTF
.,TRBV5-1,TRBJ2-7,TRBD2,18,TGCGCCAGCAGCTTGTTTGGACAGGGGACTAGCGGGAGTGGAGTACAGTACTTC,CASSLFGQGTSGSGVQYF
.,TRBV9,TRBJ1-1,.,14,TGTGCCAGCAGCCCTGTGGAGGTAAGGGCTGAAGCTTTCTTT,CASSPVEVRAEAFF
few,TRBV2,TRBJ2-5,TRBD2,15,TGTGCCAGCAATCTACTAGCGGGGGTTGGGGAGACCCAGTACTTC,CASNLLAGVGETQYF
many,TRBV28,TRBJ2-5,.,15,TGTGCCAGCAGCCTGAGCTGGAACAGGGCGGAGACCCAGTACTTC,CASSLSWNRAETQYF